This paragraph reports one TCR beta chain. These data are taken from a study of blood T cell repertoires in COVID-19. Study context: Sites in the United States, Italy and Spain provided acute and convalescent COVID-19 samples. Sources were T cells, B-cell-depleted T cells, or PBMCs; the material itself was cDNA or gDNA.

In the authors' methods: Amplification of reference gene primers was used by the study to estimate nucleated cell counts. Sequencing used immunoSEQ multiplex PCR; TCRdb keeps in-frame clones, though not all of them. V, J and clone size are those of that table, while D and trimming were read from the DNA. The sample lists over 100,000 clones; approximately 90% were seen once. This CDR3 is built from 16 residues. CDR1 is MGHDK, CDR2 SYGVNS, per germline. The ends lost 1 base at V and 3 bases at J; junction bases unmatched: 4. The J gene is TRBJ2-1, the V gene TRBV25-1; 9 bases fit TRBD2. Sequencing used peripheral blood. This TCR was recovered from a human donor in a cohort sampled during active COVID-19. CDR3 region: CASSEWRSGGYNEQFF. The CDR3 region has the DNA TGTGCCAGCAGTGAATGGCGTAGCGGGGGCTACAATGAGCAGTTCTTC.